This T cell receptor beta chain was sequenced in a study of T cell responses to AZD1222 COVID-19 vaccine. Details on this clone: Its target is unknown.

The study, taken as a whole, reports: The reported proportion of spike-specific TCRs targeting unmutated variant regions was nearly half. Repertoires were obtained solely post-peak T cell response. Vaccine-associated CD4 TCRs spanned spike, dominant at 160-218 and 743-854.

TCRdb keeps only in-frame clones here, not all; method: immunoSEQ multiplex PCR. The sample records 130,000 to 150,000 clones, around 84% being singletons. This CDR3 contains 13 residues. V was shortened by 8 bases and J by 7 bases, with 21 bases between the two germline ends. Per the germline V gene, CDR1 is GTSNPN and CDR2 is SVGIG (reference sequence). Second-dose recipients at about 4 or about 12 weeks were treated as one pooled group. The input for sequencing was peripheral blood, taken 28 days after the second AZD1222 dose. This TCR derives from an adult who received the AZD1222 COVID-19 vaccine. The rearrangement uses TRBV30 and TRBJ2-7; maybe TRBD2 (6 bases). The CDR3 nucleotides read TGTGCCGTAGGGAGGACGATTTTGCGGGAGCAGTACTTC. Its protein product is CAVGRTILREQYF.